This T cell receptor (beta chain) stems from a study of shared clonotypes between healthy human individuals. Study-wide points: Among a handful of donors, approximately 5% of naive CD4 clonotypes were found in common. Non-shared clonotypes had lower generation probabilities than those shared by all four donors.

DNA at 200 ng, approximately 30,000 T cell genomes, went into sorted-subset replicate PCRs. The table came from immunoSEQ multiplex PCR; TCRdb's copy has only in-frame clones and leaves some out. The sample gives some 1 million clones, approximately 76% of which show up once; around 1.5% is in the top ten. All the donors were Caucasian adults who lived in Nashville, Tennessee. This clone was detected a few times. Antigen specificity is unknown. V shed 6 bases and J 0 bases; nucleotides not matched to a gene: 9. CDR1 is SEHNR, CDR2 FQNEAQ, per germline (reference sequence). CDR3 length: 16 residues. Sequencing used memory CD4+ T cells sorted from blood. Subset denoted: CD45RA-negative fraction. The rearrangement links TRBV7-9 to TRBJ1-1; 8 bases fit TRBD1. This sequence originates from a man aged 18 to 29 in good health. The CDR3 protein is CASSPRAGGLNTEAFF. CDR3 in DNA: TGTGCCAGCAGTCCCCGGGCAGGGGGCCTGAACACTGAAGCTTTCTTT.